A selection of T cell receptor beta chains follows, all from one sample in a study of HIV-infected children after antiretroviral therapy interruption. TCRdb re-derived calls from the 3' RACE reads in MiXCR, one entry per CDR3 protein. This table holds around 50,000 distinct CDR3 sequences, around 4% found once. The sample here was CD45RA+ CD4+ T cells from PBMCs, pooled from several time points, taken from a donor given antiretroviral therapy, either interrupted or continuous. Receptor source: a pool of human donors with HIV. Each CDR3 is given with its conserved first and last residue. The order of the fields is D gene, J gene, V gene, CDR3 protein. A D gene is named only where the DNA matches it firmly.

d_call: NA; j_call: TRBJ1-5; v_call: TRBV28; cdr3_aa: CASSREGNQPQHF
d_call: NA; j_call: TRBJ1-1; v_call: TRBV7-9; cdr3_aa: CASSLAQGEAFF
d_call: NA; j_call: TRBJ1-4; v_call: TRBV5-1; cdr3_aa: CASRRSGGRNNEKLFF
d_call: NA; j_call: TRBJ1-2; v_call: TRBV7-4; cdr3_aa: CASSSLAAGDYGYTF
d_call: NA; j_call: TRBJ2-6; v_call: TRBV12-3/TRBV12-4; cdr3_aa: CASSLGFPKANVLTF
d_call: NA; j_call: TRBJ1-4; v_call: TRBV23-1; cdr3_aa: CAANQGSNEKLFF
d_call: NA; j_call: TRBJ2-7; v_call: TRBV10-1; cdr3_aa: CASSESGVSEQYF
d_call: NA; j_call: TRBJ1-2; v_call: TRBV12-5; cdr3_aa: CASGLVDSPGAGYTF
d_call: TRBD1; j_call: TRBJ2-7; v_call: TRBV28; cdr3_aa: CAIRDRASYEQYF
d_call: NA; j_call: TRBJ1-1; v_call: TRBV7-3; cdr3_aa: CASSLVENTEAFF
d_call: NA; j_call: TRBJ2-7; v_call: TRBV7-2; cdr3_aa: CASSLAGVTYEQYF
d_call: NA; j_call: TRBJ2-5; v_call: TRBV6-5; cdr3_aa: CASSYSTGNQETQYF
d_call: NA; j_call: TRBJ1-1; v_call: TRBV29-1; cdr3_aa: CSAGLFTEAFF
d_call: NA; j_call: TRBJ2-4; v_call: TRBV20-1; cdr3_aa: CSAGPQGEAKNIQYF
d_call: NA; j_call: TRBJ2-3; v_call: TRBV20-1; cdr3_aa: CSASSRASTDTQYF
d_call: TRBD2; j_call: TRBJ2-3; v_call: TRBV12-3/TRBV12-4; cdr3_aa: CASSFGGGGTDTQYF
d_call: TRBD1; j_call: TRBJ2-4; v_call: TRBV7-9; cdr3_aa: CASSRDRGRSQNTLYF
d_call: NA; j_call: TRBJ2-7; v_call: TRBV5-1; cdr3_aa: CASSGPQGYEQYF
d_call: NA; j_call: TRBJ2-2; v_call: TRBV24-1; cdr3_aa: CATSDLMGGTGELFF
d_call: TRBD1; j_call: TRBJ1-5; v_call: TRBV29-1; cdr3_aa: CSVGQGGNQPQHF
d_call: NA; j_call: TRBJ1-3; v_call: TRBV27; cdr3_aa: CASSPRPVGGASGNTIYF
d_call: NA; j_call: TRBJ1-1; v_call: TRBV12-3/TRBV12-4; cdr3_aa: CASTQVQFQEEAFF
d_call: NA; j_call: TRBJ1-2; v_call: TRBV4-1; cdr3_aa: CASSQFAGYYGYTF
d_call: NA; j_call: TRBJ1-4; v_call: TRBV6-5; cdr3_aa: CASSPGPQEAEKLFF
d_call: TRBD1; j_call: TRBJ2-3; v_call: TRBV19; cdr3_aa: CASSMRDRGIDTQYF
d_call: TRBD2; j_call: TRBJ2-5; v_call: TRBV30; cdr3_aa: CAWSTTSGETQYF
d_call: NA; j_call: TRBJ1-1; v_call: TRBV24-1; cdr3_aa: CATSDRDAREAFF
d_call: NA; j_call: TRBJ1-3; v_call: TRBV10-3; cdr3_aa: CAITPKGASPGNTIYF
d_call: TRBD2; j_call: TRBJ2-1; v_call: TRBV10-3; cdr3_aa: CAIRSGVADYNEQFF